This paragraph reports one T cell receptor (beta chain). With iRepertoire HTBI primers and Arm-PCR of CDR3 regions, TCR beta libraries were built. TCRdb reprocessed the multiplex PCR reads with MiXCR, giving one entry per CDR3 protein. The repertoire holds over 500,000 distinct CDR3 sequences, with more than 15% as singletons. The data belong to a study of regulatory T cells in long-lasting Graves disease. The CDR3 extends over 17 amino acids. Germline CDR1 is KGHSH and CDR2 is LQKENI. V lost 1 base to trimming and J lost 7 bases, with 20 bases between them. Time point noted: newly diagnosed GD, antithyroid drugs for less than 3 months. Extracted RNA from PBMCs served as the source of the TCR library. This same sample was also taken into another study, of T cells in Graves' hyperthyroidism and ophthalmopathy.

The sample in question was peripheral blood mononuclear cells (PBMCs), obtained at new diagnosis, from a patient treated with antithyroid drugs. The chain joins TRBV18 to TRBJ2-1, with D maybe TRBD2 (6 bases). The receptor's source is a man aged 18 to 35 with Graves disease. CDR3 sequence (DNA): TGTGCCAGCTCACCACTTTCAATGGGAGGTCTGGTTAATGAGCAGTTCTTC. Translating it yields CASSPLSMGGLVNEQFF.